This record concerns one T cell receptor (beta chain) sequence. Per the authors' pipeline: The assay estimated nucleated cells by amplifying reference gene primers. Using immunoSEQ multiplex PCR, the repertoire was profiled, and TCRdb retains in-frame clones only, with some absent. The V and J calls and clone size come from that table; D and trimming were worked out from the DNA. The data hold 200,000 to 250,000 clones, with roughly four fifths observed a single time. The data originate from a study of blood T cell repertoires in COVID-19. The overall study: Sources were T cells, B-cell-depleted T cells, or PBMCs; the material itself was cDNA or gDNA.

Germline CDR1 and CDR2: SGHNT and YENEEA. CDR3 size: 15 residues. Trimming shortened V by 1 base and J by 3 bases, and 13 bases separated the two germline ends. V is TRBV11-3 and J is TRBJ2-7, with a weak D call TRBD1 (6 bases). The receptor's source is a man aged 50 to 60 with acute or convalescent COVID-19. The sample taken for sequencing was peripheral blood. The chain's CDR3 is CASSLVKGESYEQYF. The CDR3 bases are TGTGCCAGCAGCTTAGTCAAGGGGGAGAGCTACGAGCAGTACTTC.